This T cell receptor beta chain was captured by sequencing in a study of T cells in narcolepsy. Study information: Donors had narcolepsy type 1 or type 2, or were healthy controls.

Overall study findings and caveats: Healthy controls reportedly lacked the autoreactive clonotypes serially found in patients' blood.

Trimming removed 5 bases from V and 4 bases from J, with 7 bases in between. The length of the CDR3 is 11 residues. The V gene's germline CDR1 is DFQATT and CDR2 SNEGSKA (reference sequence). The repertoire was sequenced with immunoSEQ multiplex PCR; TCRdb's copy has only in-frame clones and lacks some. The table shows 30,000 to 45,000 clones, with 70% to 90% occurring only once. Concerning this clone: The antigen is unknown.

Sequences were obtained from CD45RA- memory CD4+ T cells from PBMCs. The chain recombines TRBV20-1 with TRBJ2-3, with a weak D call TRBD1 (5 bases). This sequence originates from a human donor with narcolepsy. This CDR3 reads CSAQQADTQYF. The CDR3 DNA sequence: TGCAGTGCTCAACAGGCAGATACGCAGTATTTT.